This T cell receptor beta chain was observed in a study of OX40 agonist ivuxolimab in advanced cancers. Study-level background: Ivuxolimab, which targeted the costimulatory receptor OX40 (CD134), was an agonistic, fully human IgG2 monoclonal antibody. The monotherapy dose-escalation portion (N ≈ 52 patients) of the phase I ivuxolimab trial is reported in the paper. Partial responses occurred in three dose-escalation patients, of whom one had hepatocellular carcinoma and two had cutaneous melanoma. Intravenous ivuxolimab was administered to patients every 2 weeks at six dose levels: 0.01, 0.1, 0.3, 1.5, 3 and 10 mg/kg. Patients were allowed to have had prior anti-PD-1, anti-PD-L1 or anti-CTLA-4 therapy, and 40% to 45% of the dose-escalation patients had been treated with checkpoint inhibitors. The point of sequencing TCRbeta in the periphery was to test whether ivuxolimab changed TCR sequence diversity and drove clonal T-cell expansion. In the dose-escalation cohort, more than 75% of patients were male, and the mean age was approximately 60 years, with a range of 23 to 79. Of the 50 to 55 patients in dose escalation, 19 had hepatocellular carcinoma, about 15 had melanoma, 9 had renal cell carcinoma and 9 had head and neck cancer. The study at large found these results: In the 0.1-3.0 mg/kg groups, partial responders had among the lowest normalized peripheral clonal expansion, particularly in CD8+ T cells. At doses from 0.1 to 3.0 mg/kg, clonal expansion was seen in both CD4+ and CD8+ blood T cells between baseline and week 6. Antigen specificity was not determined for the clonally expanded peripheral T cells. After ivuxolimab, more expanded clones were found on average in CD8+ T cells than in CD4+ T cells. Low levels of normalized T-cell clonal expansion were also seen in some patients who did not respond.

Patients with a history of autoimmune disease or receiving systemic immunosuppression were excluded from the trial. Peripheral blood for TCR sequencing was collected from all dose cohorts at baseline, on cycle 4 day 1, and on cycle 7 day 1. The samples were drawn from a first-in-human, open-label, multicenter phase I dose-escalation trial of ivuxolimab. Adults with locally advanced or metastatic melanoma, renal cell carcinoma, hepatocellular carcinoma or head and neck squamous cell carcinoma were enrolled in the trial. Before TCR sequencing, CD4+ T cells and CD8+ T cells were sorted from peripheral blood as separate populations. Remarks on this clone: What this receptor recognizes is not known. Within one base of it there is no much larger clone, and no base qualities were kept.

The CDR1 and CDR2 encoded by the germline V gene are MDHEN and SYDVKM. V is pared back by 6 bases and J by 2 bases, with 14 bases lying between the germline termini. The CDR3, from cysteine to phenylalanine, totals 14 residues. Only the CDR3 DNA stays, 42 bases, in frame from base 1. For sequencing of the TCRbeta CDR3 region, genomic DNA was extracted from the sorted cells. TCRbeta CDR3 regions were sequenced using the immunoSEQ Assay. The table was pulled from immuneACCESS by TCRdb, which kept in-frame rearrangements only. Such tables lose some clones; where checked, under half of the loss comes from unresolved V genes, and the rest has no known cause. The sample table contains roughly 70,000 clones; only one count was recorded for 84% of them. Approximately 2.1% of the sample lies in the top ten.

The clonotype originates from an adult with an advanced solid tumor such as melanoma, head and neck, liver or kidney cancer. This chain joins TRBV28 to TRBJ2-7; no D gene call is confident. Material: CD4+ or CD8+ T cells sorted from blood, obtained in a trial of the OX40 agonist ivuxolimab. Here is the DNA: TGTGCCAGCAGGGAGACTGCACATCCCTACGAGCAGTACTTC. Its protein product is CASRETAHPYEQYF.